This T cell receptor (beta chain) appears in the sequencing data of a study of T cell repertoires in cytomegalovirus infection. Study-level background: Public TCR beta signatures indicated both CMV infection and matching HLA type.

The germline V and J ends were trimmed by 5 bases and 11 bases, with 4 bases remaining between them. The CDR3 extends over 9 amino acids. The germline V gene encodes CDR1 SNHLY and CDR2 FYNNEI. This clonotype occurred a few times. TCRdb fed the reads into MiXCR, producing one record per CDR3 protein. Of 400,000 or so distinct CDR3 sequences in the sample, about a sixth were seen once. The genes are TRBV2 and TRBJ2-1, with D unclear. The TCR comes from a human donor in good health (CMV status not recorded). Some clones in this sample may be carry-over from other donors' samples. Input material: PBMCs. CDR3 protein: CASSLQQFF. The CDR3 coding sequence is TGTGCCAGCAGTTTGCAGCAGTTCTTC.